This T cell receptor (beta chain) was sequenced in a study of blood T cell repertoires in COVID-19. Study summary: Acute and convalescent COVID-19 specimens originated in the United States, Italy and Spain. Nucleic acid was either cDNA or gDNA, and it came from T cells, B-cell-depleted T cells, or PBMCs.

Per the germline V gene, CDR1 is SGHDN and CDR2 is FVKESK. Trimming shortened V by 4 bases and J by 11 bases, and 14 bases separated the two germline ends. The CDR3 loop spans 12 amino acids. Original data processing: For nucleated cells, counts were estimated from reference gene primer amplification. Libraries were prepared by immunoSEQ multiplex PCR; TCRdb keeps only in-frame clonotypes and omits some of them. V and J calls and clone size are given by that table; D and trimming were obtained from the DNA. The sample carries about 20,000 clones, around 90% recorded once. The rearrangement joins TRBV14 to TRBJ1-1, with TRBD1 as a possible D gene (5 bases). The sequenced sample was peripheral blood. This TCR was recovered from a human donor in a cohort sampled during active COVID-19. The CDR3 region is CASSPGGSGAFF. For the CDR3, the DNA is TGTGCCAGCAGCCCGGGGGGGAGCGGGGCTTTCTTT.